These 17 T cell receptor beta chains were all obtained from the same sample, sequenced in a study of graft-versus-host responses after intestinal transplantation. Using immunoSEQ multiplex PCR, the repertoire was profiled, and TCRdb retains in-frame clones only, with some absent. The profile shows 90,000 to 150,000 clones, approximately 92% of them singletons. Their target antigens are unknown. Source: unstimulated CD4+ T cells sorted from spleen or lymph node cells, taken before intestinal transplant. These receptors came from a human donor who received an intestinal transplant.

This clone was observed once. The chain carries TRBV6-1 and TRBJ1-2; D possibly corresponds to TRBD1 (6 bases). Per germline, CDR1 MNHNS and CDR2 SASEGT. The V and J ends lost 5 bases and 4 bases respectively, with 14 bases between them. This CDR3 region has 14 residues. CDR3 sequence: CASSINQGFYGYTF. DNA of the CDR3: TGTGCCAGCAGTATAAACCAGGGGTTCTATGGCTACACCTTC.

The J gene is TRBJ2-3, the V gene TRBV20-1; no definite D call. CDR3 size: 10 residues. The germline CDR1 and CDR2 sequences are DFQATT and SNEGSKA (reference sequence). The chain's CDR3 is CSIPGDTQYF. The CDR3 coding sequence is TGCAGCATTCCGGGAGATACGCAGTATTTT.

J is TRBJ2-4 and V is TRBV11-2; D uncertain. The V gene lost 5 bases and the J gene lost 0 bases, with 5 bases spanning the gap. Germline V gene data show CDR1 as SGHAT and CDR2 as FQNNGV. The CDR3 runs to 13 residues. The CDR3 sequence is CASSSLAKNIQYF. Written as DNA, the CDR3 is TGTGCCAGCAGCAGCTTAGCCAAAAACATTCAGTACTTC.

The rearrangement links TRBV28 to TRBJ2-3; 10 nucleotides align to TRBD1. Germline loops: CDR1 MDHEN, CDR2 SYDVKM. Unmatched junction bases numbered 4, after V lost 6 bases and J lost 4 bases. The CDR3 covers 14 residues. The CDR3 nucleotides read TGTGCCAGCAGACGACAGGGGGCCGCAGATACGCAGTATTTT. Protein: CASRRQGAADTQYF.

The chain carries TRBV2 and TRBJ1-4, with D perhaps matching TRBD1 (6 bases). The CDR3 loop spans 13 amino acids. The V and J ends lost 6 bases and 4 bases respectively, with 9 bases between them. Germline loops: CDR1 SNHLY, CDR2 FYNNEI. The CDR3 DNA sequence: TGTGCCAGCAGGGGGACATTTAATGAAAAACTGTTTTTT. Encoded protein: CASRGTFNEKLFF.

A single count supports this clone. The chain links TRBV28 to TRBJ2-1; 7 bases line up with TRBD2. This CDR3 comprises 16 residues. V dropped 4 bases and J dropped 0; count of bases not matched to a gene: 6. Germline V gene lookup returns CDR1 MDHEN and CDR2 SYDVKM. CDR3: CASSYASGSSYNEQFF. The CDR3 coding sequence is TGTGCCAGCAGTTATGCTAGCGGCAGCTCCTACAATGAGCAGTTCTTC.

The rearrangement joins TRBV27 to TRBJ2-7, with TRBD1 as a possible D gene (7 bases). V was cut by 0 bases and J by 5 bases, with 14 bases left in between. The CDR3 extends over 15 amino acids. In germline, CDR1 is MNHEY, CDR2 SMNVEV (reference sequence). CDR3 in DNA: TGTGCCAGCAGTTTATCGCGGCAGGGGGGCAACGAGCAGTACTTC. Its protein product is CASSLSRQGGNEQYF.

The chain links TRBV6-1 to TRBJ1-3; D call uncertain. The germline gives CDR1 MNHNS, CDR2 SASEGT. V lost 7 bases and J lost 4, with 8 bases in between. The CDR3 has 12 residues. CDR3 DNA: TGTGCCAGCAAAGCAGGAGGAAACACCATATATTTT. It yields the protein CASKAGGNTIYF.

The gene calls are TRBV7-8 and TRBJ1-2, with D possibly being TRBD1 (5 bases). The CDR3 spans 15 residues. CDR1 SGHVS and CDR2 FQNEAQ come from the germline V gene. Trimming cost V 5 bases and J 5 bases, with 18 bases left between them. DNA for the CDR3: TGTGCCAGCAGCCCCCAGCACGGGGGGATATATGGCTACACCTTC. This sequence encodes CASSPQHGGIYGYTF.

The chain has TRBV6-1 and TRBJ2-7, with 7 positions matching TRBD2. CDR1 is MNHNS and CDR2 is SASEGT in the germline V gene. This CDR3 is built from 14 residues. V trimming: 2 bases; J trimming: 7 bases; junction bases outside the gene matches: 8. CDR3 amino acids: CASSESLAGVEQYF. In DNA form, the CDR3 reads TGTGCCAGCAGTGAAAGCCTGGCGGGGGTGGAGCAGTACTTC.

The chain links TRBV6-5 to TRBJ2-3, with 8 bases identical to TRBD2. The CDR3 has 10 amino acids. J gave up 15 bases and V 7 bases, and 6 bases lay outside the gene matches. CDR1 is MNHEY and CDR2 is SVGAGI in the germline V gene. The CDR3 loop reads CASIAGYAYF. The CDR3 DNA sequence: TGTGCCAGCATAGCGGGATATGCTTATTTT.

This clone came up once. The J gene is TRBJ1-5, the V gene TRBV7-8; D gene ambiguous. Trimming removed 1 base at V and 0 bases at J, with 10 bases between. The CDR3 is made up of 16 amino acids. Germline CDR1 reads SGHVS; CDR2 reads FQNEAQ. This CDR3 reads CASSLEYRDSNQPQHF. The CDR3 coding sequence is TGTGCCAGCAGCTTAGAATACCGGGATAGCAATCAGCCCCAGCATTTT.

The gene calls are TRBV11-2 and TRBJ2-2; TRBD2 aligns across 8 bases. The CDR3 has 15 amino acids. V lost 6 bases and J lost 4; bases outside the gene matches: 7. The germline CDR1 and CDR2 sequences are SGHAT and FQNNGV. The DNA of the CDR3 is TGTGCCAGCAGGACCGGGACTAGTCTCACCGGGGAGCTGTTTTTT. Amino acid sequence: CASRTGTSLTGELFF.

This clone was recorded once. The chain carries TRBV27 and TRBJ2-7; weak D call: TRBD1 (5 bases). The CDR3 extends over 14 amino acids. Germline CDR1 MNHEY, CDR2 SMNVEV (reference sequence). Trimming took 8 bases from V and 3 from J, leaving 17 bases between them. This chain's CDR3 is CASSLQGPRYEQYF. CDR3 sequence (DNA): TGTGCCAGCTCTCTGCAGGGTCCCCGCTACGAGCAGTACTTC.

As DNA, the CDR3 is TGTGCCAGCTCACCCCCCCTAGCGGGAGGTGGAAACATTCAGTACTTC. Translated, it gives CASSPPLAGGGNIQYF. This chain joins TRBV18 and TRBJ2-4; TRBD2 matches at 11 bases. Germline V gene sequence: CDR1 KGHSH, CDR2 LQKENI. The CDR3 is 16 amino acids. The trim removed 3 bases at V and 6 bases at J, leaving 7 bases unmatched. Full variable domain (missing parts from reference TRBV18 and TRBJ2-4): NAGVMQNPRHLVRRRGQEARLRCSPMKGHSHVYWYRQLPEEGLKFMVYLQKENIIDESGMPKERFSAEFPKEGPSILRIQQVVRGDSAAYFCASSPPLAGGGNIQYFGAGTRLSVL.

The rearrangement joins TRBV5-1 to TRBJ2-7; D ambiguous. The germline V and J ends were trimmed by 4 bases and 6 bases, with 8 bases remaining between them. Germline V gives CDR1 SGHRS, CDR2 YFSETQ. This CDR3 is built from 11 residues. The CDR3 coding sequence is TGCGCCAGCAGCCGAGAATCCGAGCAGTACTTC. Translation gives CASSRESEQYF.

This clone was found once. CDR3 sequence (DNA): TGCGCCAGCAGTGAGGACACCTACAATGAGCAGTTCTTC. Protein sequence: CASSEDTYNEQFF. The chain recombines TRBV10-1 with TRBJ2-1, with no clear D. The V gene's germline CDR1 is WNHNN and CDR2 SYGVQD (reference sequence). This CDR3 has 13 residues. Trimming removed 2 bases from V and 2 bases from J, with 4 bases in between.